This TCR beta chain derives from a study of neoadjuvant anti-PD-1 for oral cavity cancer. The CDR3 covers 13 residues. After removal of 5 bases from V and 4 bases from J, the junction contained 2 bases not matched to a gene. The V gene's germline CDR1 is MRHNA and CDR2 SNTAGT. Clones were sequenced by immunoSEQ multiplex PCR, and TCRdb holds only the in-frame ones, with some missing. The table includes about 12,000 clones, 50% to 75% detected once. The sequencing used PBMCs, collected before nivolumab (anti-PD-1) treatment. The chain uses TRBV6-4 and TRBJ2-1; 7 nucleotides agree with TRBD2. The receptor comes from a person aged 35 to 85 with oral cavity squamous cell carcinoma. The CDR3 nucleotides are TGTGCCAGCAGTCTAGCGGAGTACAATGAGCAGTTCTTC. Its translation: CASSLAEYNEQFF.